This T cell receptor (beta chain) was found in a study of post-analysis software for immune sequencing data (dated by TCRdb to 2013 to 2016). For context, the study as a whole: Disease courses on record covered relapsing-remitting, secondary progressive and progressive-relapsing multiple sclerosis, though some patients had no subtype annotation. Patient repertoires were compared against 10 to 12 previously published healthy control repertoires from donors aged roughly 6 to 28 years. A subset of samples was prepared in parallel using single-end sample barcoding, then pooled and co-amplified after Illumina adapter ligation. The study at large found these results: The control group was slightly older than the multiple sclerosis patient group. Significantly lower normalized Chao1 diversity was found in multiple sclerosis patients than in controls, suggesting substantial peripheral T-cell clonal expansion. Strong co-clustering of samples prepared in the same batch was shown by direct clustering with F measure, prompting a batch-effect correction. Significantly higher frequencies in patients than in controls were found for roughly 5 TRBV segments, including TRBV5-6, TRBV5-1 and TRBV20-1.

Libraries were built with PCR. The data were produced on an Illumina HiSeq 2500. To reduce PCR and sequencing biases, unique molecular identifiers were incorporated into the TCR beta cDNA libraries. Per 1 to 10 million input T cells, roughly 0.5 million cDNA molecules were obtained, such that each molecule approximated one T cell. The same protocol used for the earlier healthy control dataset was applied to prepare and sequence the patient libraries. Samples belonging to the same batch were prepared together, multiplexed and sequenced on a shared HiSeq lane. As for the authors' bioinformatics: Raw barcoded reads were processed with MIGEC, and single-read molecular identifier groups were discarded before consensus assembly and CDR3 extraction. VDJtools was used for post-analysis of the clonotype tables, and diversity was normalized by down-sampling every dataset to the size of the smallest sample. To correct batch-related cross-sample contamination, repertoire overlap clustering matched CDR3 amino acid sequences but not nucleotide sequences. TCRdb's own reprocessing of the public reads used fastp at Q25 and MiXCR and kept productive beta chains. Entries are consolidated by CDR3 protein sequence, retaining the most common genes and DNA. The V and J calls here are based on TCRdb, not the publication. The table for this sample lists about 460,000 distinct CDR3 sequences; around 40% of them were counted only once. In total, the top ten clones hold around 10% of the sample.

To demonstrate the VDJtools post-analysis software, the study profiled TCR beta repertoires from the peripheral blood of 10 to 15 young patients with multiple sclerosis. Multiple sclerosis patients were children and adolescents aged roughly 6 to 17 years. As concerns this clonotype: What antigen it recognizes has not been identified. Base qualities are not at hand, and no much larger clone is one base apart.

The V end gives up 5 bases and the J end 4 bases, leaving 5 bases in the junction not matched to a gene. CDR1 and CDR2 (MNHEY, SMNVEV) derive from the germline V gene (reference sequence). The CDR3 contains 14 residues, cysteine and phenylalanine counted. The sequence is cut down to CDR3 DNA, 42 bases in frame from base 1. The origin of this receptor is a girl aged 10-17 years with multiple sclerosis. Sample: blood. The chain joins TRBV27 to TRBJ2-3; 8 central bases correspond to TRBD1. The sequenced DNA is TGTGCCAGCAGTATTGGACAGGGTGCAGATACGCAGTATTTT. Its protein reads: CASSIGQGADTQYF.